This T cell receptor beta chain came from a study of blood T cells in healthy people across ages. Study at large: Roughly one uniquely barcoded beta molecule per two T cells was captured.

PCR was performed a second time for roughly 7 to 12 cycles using a sample-barcoded 5' primer and a J-beta primer mix. TCRdb processed the 5' RACE reads anew with MiXCR; each CDR3 protein has one entry. There are over 1,500,000 distinct CDR3 sequences in the sample; 40% to 55% occur only once, and about 2.1% lies in the top ten. The sample holds a few counts of this clonotype. The CDR3 runs 15 residues. The ends were cut back, 4 bases at V and 5 bases at J, with 18 bases in the middle. Germline CDR1 is SGHRS and CDR2 is YFSETQ. The authors extracted at least 5 micrograms of total RNA per sample. The rearrangement links TRBV5-1 to TRBJ2-5; tentatively, D is TRBD1 (6 bases). This sequence was found in a woman aged 40 to 49 in good health. The source material was blood. The CDR3 loop is CASSPLQGTGETQYF. Written as DNA, the CDR3 is TGCGCCAGCAGCCCACTACAGGGTACCGGGGAGACCCAGTACTTC.